Each of the 28 T cell receptor beta chains below was sequenced from the same sample in a study of blood T cell repertoires in COVID-19. Profiling relied on immunoSEQ multiplex PCR, and the TCRdb table lists in-frame clones only, not all of them. This table has some 300,000 clones, around 89% appearing once. The specimen was PBMCs or T cells enriched from blood (not recorded which). The receptors were sampled from a woman aged 18-29 years with acute COVID-19.

This sequence joins TRBV6-5 and TRBJ1-5; D is unresolved. The CDR3 loop spans 13 amino acids. V gave up 2 bases and J gave up 7 bases, with 9 bases separating them. Germline CDR1 MNHEY, CDR2 SVGAGI. The CDR3 DNA sequence: TGTGCCAGCAGTTACAATCGGTTCCAGCCCCAGCATTTT. Protein product: CASSYNRFQPQHF.

The chain combines TRBV7-9 with TRBJ2-7; 8 bases are shared with TRBD2. This CDR3 has 15 amino acids. From germline, CDR1 is SEHNR and CDR2 FQNEAQ (reference sequence). V lost 5 bases, J lost 6 bases, and 12 bases stayed unmatched. CDR3 coding DNA: TGTGCCAGCAGCCAGTCGACGGGACTAGGAGGCGAGCAGTACTTC. Its translation is CASSQSTGLGGEQYF. The complete variable domain, with remaining parts taken from reference TRBV7-9 and TRBJ2-7, reads DTGVSQNPRHKITKRGQNVTFRCDPISEHNRLYWYRQTLGQGPEFLTYFQNEAQLEKSRLLSDRFSAERPKGSFSTLEIQRTEQGDSAMYLCASSQSTGLGGEQYFGPGTRLTVT.

CDR3 sequence (DNA): TGTGCTAGTGGTTCCGACGTAGCGGGAGTGTACGAGCAGTTCTTC. Translation: CASGSDVAGVYEQFF. The chain uses TRBV12-5 and TRBJ2-1; 9 positions match TRBD2. This CDR3 has 15 residues. Looked up from germline, CDR1 is LGHNT and CDR2 is FRNRAP. Trimming removed 4 bases from V and 10 bases from J; junction bases left unmatched: 11. The full variable domain, with the rest looked up from reference TRBV12-5 and TRBJ2-1, is DARVTQTPRHKVTEMGQEVTMRCQPILGHNTVFWYRQTMMQGLELLAYFRNRAPLDDSGMPKDRFSAEMPDATLATLKIQPSEPRDSAVYFCASGSDVAGVYEQFFGPGTRLTVL.

The chain combines TRBV28 with TRBJ2-2; 10 bases map to TRBD2. Looked up from germline, CDR1 is MDHEN and CDR2 is SYDVKM. Trimming removed 10 bases from V and 4 bases from J; junction bases left unmatched: 6. This CDR3 is 14 amino acids long. CDR3 in amino acids: CAIPSGRGTGELFF. The DNA of the CDR3 is TGTGCCATCCCAAGCGGGAGGGGCACCGGGGAGCTGTTTTTT.

In this sample, this clone turned up once. The chain links TRBV27 to TRBJ2-5; D may be TRBD2 (6 bases). V lost 4 bases to trimming and J lost 5 bases, with 11 bases between them. The CDR3 contains 13 residues. The germline V gene has CDR1 MNHEY and CDR2 SMNVEV (reference sequence). Here the CDR3 reads CASSWGVGETQYF. The CDR3 nucleotides read TGTGCCAGCAGTTGGGGGGTAGGGGAGACCCAGTACTTC.

The chain uses TRBV19 and TRBJ2-1; 7 bases map to TRBD2. The length of the CDR3 is 16 residues. The germline gives CDR1 LNHDA, CDR2 SQIVND (reference sequence). V gave up 7 bases and J gave up 3 bases; unmatched junction bases: 12. This CDR3 is CASTSQGVAGYNEQFF. CDR3 bases: TGTGCCAGTACTTCCCAAGGGGTAGCGGGCTACAATGAGCAGTTCTTC.

The rearrangement links TRBV27 to TRBJ1-5; D is possibly TRBD1 (5 bases). With 5 bases removed from V and 4 bases from J, the gap between germline ends came to 15 bases. The CDR3 is 15 residues long. CDR1 and CDR2 from the germline V gene are MNHEY and SMNVEV (reference sequence). This CDR3 reads CASSPTGRLNQPQHF. The CDR3 bases are TGTGCCAGCAGTCCCACAGGACGGTTGAATCAGCCCCAGCATTTT.

This chain connects TRBV5-1 to TRBJ1-1; 8 bases map to TRBD1. This CDR3 contains 16 residues. V trimming: 4 bases; J trimming: 0 bases; junction bases outside the gene matches: 8. Germline values: CDR1 SGHRS, CDR2 YFSETQ. The CDR3 DNA reads as TGCGCCAGCAGCCTAACGGGACAGGCCATGAACACTGAAGCTTTCTTT. This sequence encodes CASSLTGQAMNTEAFF.

The rearrangement links TRBV7-2 to TRBJ1-5; possible D gene TRBD1, 6 bases. The CDR3 has 14 amino acids. Trimming shortened V by 6 bases and J by 5 bases, and 14 bases separated the two germline ends. Germline V CDR1 and CDR2: SGHTA, FQGNSA. CDR3 in DNA: TGTGCCAGCAGTCGAGGGGCAGGGGATCAGCCCCAGCATTTT. Protein sequence: CASSRGAGDQPQHF.

The chain carries TRBV30 and TRBJ2-7; TRBD2 matches 12 bases. Trimming removed 8 bases from V and 7 bases from J; junction bases left unmatched: 9. The CDR3 has 13 residues. CDR1 and CDR2 from the germline V gene are GTSNPN and SVGIG (reference sequence). CDR3 in DNA: TGTGCCGGCCTAGCGGGAGGGGTTAGGGAGCAGTACTTC. Translated: CAGLAGGVREQYF.

This chain joins TRBV29-1 and TRBJ2-3; 14 nucleotides align to TRBD2. V lost 3 bases to trimming and J lost 5 bases; unmatched junction nucleotides: 7. CDR1 is SQVTM, CDR2 ANQGSEA, per germline. This CDR3 is built from 16 residues. The CDR3 DNA reads as TGCAGCGTTGAGCCGACTAGCGGGAGGGCCGGAGATACGCAGTATTTT. Translating it yields CSVEPTSGRAGDTQYF.

This sequence joins TRBV28 and TRBJ1-6; D is perhaps TRBD1 (5 bases). Looked up from germline, CDR1 is MDHEN and CDR2 is SYDVKM. Between the trimmed V and J ends, which lost 0 bases and 9 bases, there was a span of 18 bases. The CDR3 has 17 amino acids. The CDR3 region has the DNA TGTGCCAGCAGTTTATGGGGCGGTCGGGGGAAAGGTTCACCCCTCCACTTT. Amino acids: CASSLWGGRGKGSPLHF.

The chain combines TRBV15 with TRBJ2-5; 9 bases align to TRBD2. The CDR3 is 17 residues long. Germline CDR1 reads LNHNV; CDR2 reads YYDKDF (reference sequence). Trimming cost V 3 bases and J 4 bases; bases outside gene matches: 12. The CDR3 loop is CATSRDIAGAGGETQYF. The CDR3 bases are TGTGCCACCAGCAGGGATATAGCGGGGGCCGGTGGAGAGACCCAGTACTTC.

This rearrangement joins TRBV7-9 to TRBJ1-1; no reliable D call. This CDR3 has 11 amino acids. From germline, CDR1 is SEHNR and CDR2 FQNEAQ (reference sequence). V lost 5 bases, J lost 12 bases, and 13 bases lay in between. CDR3: CASSTRPEPFF. The CDR3 bases are TGTGCCAGCAGCACTAGGCCGGAGCCTTTCTTT.

The table lists this clone with a count of one. The genes are TRBV24-1 and TRBJ2-2; no clear D. Germline CDR1 reads KGHDR; CDR2 reads SFDVKD. The CDR3 spans 13 residues. Deletions cut 10 bases from V and 0 bases from J, with 8 bases between. CDR3: CATGPPNTGELFF. The CDR3 DNA reads TGTGCCACTGGCCCCCCGAACACCGGGGAGCTGTTTTTT.

This chain's CDR3 is CATSDGTVGTEAFF. CDR3 coding DNA: TGTGCCACCAGCGATGGGACAGTGGGGACTGAAGCTTTCTTT. The chain employs TRBV15 and TRBJ1-1; TRBD1 agrees at 7 bases. Looked up from germline, CDR1 is LNHNV and CDR2 is YYDKDF (reference sequence). This CDR3 comprises 14 residues. Losses at the gene ends were 5 bases for V and 5 bases for J; bases not matched to a gene: 8.

The chain is built from TRBV4-1 and TRBJ2-7; the D gene is possibly TRBD2 (6 bases). The CDR3 consists of 16 residues. Trimming took off 1 base at V and 2 bases at J, with 15 bases between the two ends. Germline V gives CDR1 MGHRA, CDR2 YSYEKL. The CDR3 DNA reads TGCGCCAGCAGCCAAGGGACTGCCGCGGGGACCTACGAGCAGTACTTC. The encoded protein is CASSQGTAAGTYEQYF.

For this clone: This same CDR3 is encoded by further DNA sequences in the sample. The chain is built from TRBV10-2 and TRBJ2-3, with 10 bases aligning to TRBD1. This CDR3 region has 13 residues. V dropped 6 bases and J dropped 3; count of bases not matched to a gene: 0. Germline-derived CDR1 and CDR2 are WSHSY and SAAADI. CDR3 in DNA: TGCGCCAGCAGGGACAGGGGGACAGATACGCAGTATTTT. Encoded protein: CASRDRGTDTQYF.

V gene TRBV7-9 combines with J gene TRBJ2-7; possible D gene TRBD1, 5 bases. Between the trimmed V and J ends, which lost 3 bases and 4 bases, there was a span of 16 bases. The CDR3 has 15 amino acids. Germline V gene sequence: CDR1 SEHNR, CDR2 FQNEAQ (reference sequence). The CDR3 protein is CASSFLAGNSYEQYF. In nucleotides, the CDR3 is TGTGCCAGCAGCTTCCTGGCAGGGAATTCATACGAGCAGTACTTC.

The gene calls are TRBV10-3 and TRBJ1-4; D is ambiguous. Germline values: CDR1 ENHRY, CDR2 SYGVKD. The V gene lost 7 bases and the J gene lost 1 base, with 13 bases spanning the gap. This CDR3 has 15 residues. The CDR3 bases are TGTGCCATCACAAAGGAGTTTGGAACTAATGAAAAACTGTTTTTT. Translation gives CAITKEFGTNEKLFF.

This clone was seen a handful of times. This chain joins TRBV27 and TRBJ2-7; no clear D gene. The CDR3 extends over 13 amino acids. V dropped 3 bases and J dropped 0 bases, with 6 bases sitting between them. Germline V gene sequence: CDR1 MNHEY, CDR2 SMNVEV (reference sequence). The CDR3 DNA reads as TGTGCCAGCAGTTTGGCCCGCTCCTACGAGCAGTACTTC. Encoded protein: CASSLARSYEQYF.

The gene calls are TRBV7-9 and TRBJ1-1; 8 bases map to TRBD1. CDR1 SEHNR and CDR2 FQNEAQ come from the germline V gene (reference sequence). The CDR3 is 16 residues long. Unmatched junction bases numbered 12, after V lost 5 bases and J lost 4 bases. CDR3 residues: CASSLDPGQGVTEAFF. The CDR3 region has the DNA TGTGCCAGCAGCCTAGACCCCGGACAGGGTGTCACTGAAGCTTTCTTT.

The chain has TRBV6-9 and TRBJ1-5, with D possibly TRBD1 on 5 matching bases. CDR1 is MNHGY and CDR2 is SVAAGI in the germline V gene. Trimming removed 6 bases from V and 5 bases from J, with 23 bases in between. The CDR3 has 17 amino acids. CDR3: CASRAKPKGLRDQPQHF. In nucleotides, the CDR3 is TGTGCCAGCAGAGCTAAACCCAAGGGACTTAGGGATCAGCCCCAGCATTTT.

CDR3 region: CASSTSGAPYNEQFF. CDR3 nucleotide sequence: TGTGCCAGCAGCACGAGCGGGGCCCCATACAATGAGCAGTTCTTC. The chain uses TRBV13 and TRBJ2-1; 7 positions match TRBD2. J was trimmed by 4 bases and V by 5 bases; bases with no gene match: 8. Germline values: CDR1 PRHDT, CDR2 FYEKMQ (reference sequence). The CDR3 runs to 15 residues.

The chain joins TRBV9 to TRBJ2-7; 9 nucleotides agree with TRBD1. Germline V gene sequence: CDR1 SGDLS, CDR2 YYNGEE. The CDR3 runs to 16 residues. V shed 6 bases, J shed 0 bases, and the junction held 10 bases outside the gene matches. The CDR3 sequence: CASTPPDRGASYEQYF. The CDR3 DNA follows: TGTGCCAGCACCCCCCCGGACAGGGGAGCCTCCTACGAGCAGTACTTC.

This clone was detected a few times. The rearrangement joins TRBV3-1 (or the pseudogene TRBV3-2) to TRBJ2-5, with D possibly TRBD1 on 6 matching bases. V dropped 4 bases and J dropped 0 bases, with 9 bases sitting between them. The CDR3 is 14 amino acids. Germline values: CDR1 LGHDT, CDR2 YNNKEL (reference sequence). The CDR3 reads CASSLRTDQETQYF. As DNA, the CDR3 is TGTGCCAGCAGCCTTCGGACAGACCAAGAGACCCAGTACTTC.

J is TRBJ2-4 and V is TRBV28; D unresolved. The CDR3 loop spans 13 amino acids. Trimming removed 6 bases from V and 3 bases from J, with 9 bases in between. Germline values: CDR1 MDHEN, CDR2 SYDVKM. CDR3: CASSPPGKNIQYF. CDR3 sequence (DNA): TGTGCCAGCAGCCCCCCAGGCAAAAACATTCAGTACTTC.

The chain couples TRBV28 to TRBJ2-7, with D uncertain. This CDR3 comprises 12 residues. V dropped 6 bases and J dropped 2 bases, with 8 bases sitting between them. The germline gives CDR1 MDHEN, CDR2 SYDVKM. CDR3 nucleotide sequence: TGTGCCAGCAGGGAAACTACCTACGAGCAGTACTTC. This gives the protein CASRETTYEQYF.